This record concerns one TCR beta chain sequence. Its antigen is unknown. V was trimmed by 8 bases and J by 8 bases, leaving 13 bases between them. This CDR3 is 12 amino acids long. In germline, CDR1 is LNHNV, CDR2 YYDKDF (reference sequence). RNA totalling roughly 0.45 to 1 ug underwent reverse transcription with random hexamers. With immunoSEQ multiplex PCR, TCR beta CDR3 was amplified across 54 Vbeta and 13 Jbeta. MiXCR, run by TCRdb on the immunoSEQ multiplex PCR reads, gives a single entry per CDR3 protein. The data contain about 200,000 distinct CDR3 sequences, 90% to 95% of them seen just once; the ten biggest clones take up about 0.12%. This specimen comes from a study of CD8 T cells in Susac syndrome. The study, taken as a whole, reports: Individuals included in the TCR sequencing and HLA analysis were acknowledged by the study to be relatively few in number.

TEMRA cells were enriched by FACS, and CD4+ and CD8+ T cells were negatively isolated. The sample taken for sequencing was CD8+ T cells from PBMCs. The V call is TRBV15, the J call TRBJ2-1; no firm D call. The clonotype comes from a human donor with multiple sclerosis. CDR3 loop: CATGRPTDEQFF. Here the CDR3 DNA reads TGTGCCACCGGGCGCCCCACGGATGAGCAGTTCTTC.